Described below is a single T cell receptor (beta chain) sequence and its context. Its antigen is unknown. V lost 5 bases to trimming and J lost 4 bases, with 14 bases between them. Germline V gene sequence: CDR1 SGHTA, CDR2 FQGTGA. This CDR3 region has 15 residues. Unique molecular identifiers were used in preparing the TCRbeta library. From the PCR reads, TCRdb called clonotypes with MiXCR, one entry per CDR3 protein. The table records 250,000 to 400,000 distinct CDR3 sequences, over 20% of them present only once. The data stem from a study of T-cell reconstitution after alpha-beta-depleted transplantation in children. Study findings and constraints: From newly produced T cells came most of the T-cell counts and diversity one year after transplant.

The input for sequencing was PBMCs, mostly from graft donor cells, taken 180 days after TCRalphabeta/CD19-depleted stem cell transplant. The V and J genes are TRBV7-3 and TRBJ2-2; D remains ambiguous. The sequence derives from a male patient between 5 and 17 years old who had a stem cell transplant for acute lymphoblastic leukemia, so the T cells may come from the graft donor. CDR3 residues: CASSTDPPSTGELFF. For the CDR3, the DNA is TGTGCCAGCAGCACCGACCCCCCGAGCACCGGGGAGCTGTTTTTT.